This TCR beta chain is from a study of blood T cell repertoires in COVID-19. CDR1 and CDR2 (germline): SGDLS, YYNGEE. The CDR3 has 12 residues. Deletions cut 0 bases from V and 9 bases from J, with 7 bases between. The assay was immunoSEQ multiplex PCR, and TCRdb's table has in-frame clones only and misses some. The sample consists of 180,000 or so clones, over 70% of them appearing once. Participant ages covered roughly 18 to 89 years across around 25 US areas. The chain links TRBV9 to TRBJ2-1; tentative D call: TRBD1 (6 bases). The sequence was collected from a woman in her sixties or seventies who had recovered from COVID-19. The sample comprised PBMCs or T cells enriched from blood (not recorded which). In DNA form, the CDR3 reads TGTGCCAGCAGCGTAGGGGGGCGTGAGCAGTTCTTC. It specifies CASSVGGREQFF.